The entry below gives a single T cell receptor beta chain sequence along with its context. Antigen specificity is unknown. The entry originates in a study of identical twins. Study-level points and caveats: The presence of invariant MAIT and iNKT cells could partly confound analyses of zero-insertion sequences. With beta out-of-frame sequences, excess sharing by twins was weaker.

Unique molecular identifiers were in the cDNA, with template-switch universal primer binding. TCRdb processed the 5' RACE reads anew with MiXCR; each CDR3 protein has one entry. The table includes 250,000 to 350,000 distinct CDR3 sequences, roughly 10% detected once. These same data were also listed under a study on yellow fever vaccine responses in identical twins.

The receptor was isolated from a woman aged 18-29 years in good health. The sample was CD8+ T cells sorted from blood.

The CDR3 region has the DNA TGTGCCAGCAGCCCCCAGTGGGAGGCGAGGAATGAGCAGTTCTTC. Translating gives CASSPQWEARNEQFF. This chain links TRBV12-3 or TRBV12-4 with TRBJ2-1; D might be TRBD2 (6 bases). CDR3 length: 15 residues. V was shortened by 6 bases and J by 7 bases, with 19 bases between the two germline ends.